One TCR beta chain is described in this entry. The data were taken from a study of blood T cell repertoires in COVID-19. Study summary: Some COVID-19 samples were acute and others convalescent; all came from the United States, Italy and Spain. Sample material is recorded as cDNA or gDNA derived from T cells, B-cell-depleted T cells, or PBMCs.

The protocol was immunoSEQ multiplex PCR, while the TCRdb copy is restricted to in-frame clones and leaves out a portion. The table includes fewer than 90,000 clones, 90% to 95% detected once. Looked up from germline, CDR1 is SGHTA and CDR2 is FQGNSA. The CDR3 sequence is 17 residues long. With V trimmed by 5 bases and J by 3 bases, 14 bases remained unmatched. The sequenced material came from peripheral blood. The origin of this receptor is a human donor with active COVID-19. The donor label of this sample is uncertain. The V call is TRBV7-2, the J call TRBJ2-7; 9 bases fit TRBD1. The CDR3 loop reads CASSPRGTGKPRYEQYF. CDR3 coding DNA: TGTGCCAGCAGCCCCCGTGGGACAGGGAAGCCCCGCTACGAGCAGTACTTC. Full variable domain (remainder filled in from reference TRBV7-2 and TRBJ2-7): GAGVSQSPSNKVTEKGKDVELRCDPISGHTALYWYRQSLGQGLEFLIYFQGNSAPDKSGLPSDRFSAERTGGSVSTLTIQRTQQEDSAVYLCASSPRGTGKPRYEQYFGPGTRLTVT.